This T cell receptor beta chain was captured in a study of cytomegalovirus exposure and HLA in healthy donors. Regarding the study as a whole: Some V segments (TRBV6-2 and TRBV6-3 among them) were excluded as indistinguishable.

The CDR3 has 15 residues. The V end was cut by 4 bases, the J end by 3 bases, with 16 bases between. Germline CDR1 is SGHTA and CDR2 is FQGNSA. A word on this clone: What it recognizes is unknown.

Both 60 Vbeta primers and 13 Jbeta primers went into the PCR. Original methodology: Later, some 75 million unique TCR beta chains were counted in an analysis, and some 11 million of them were shared. Produced via immunoSEQ multiplex PCR; TCRdb's table is partial and in-frame only. V and J calls and clone size are copied from that table; D and trimming were computed from the DNA. The listing records 140,000 to 150,000 clones. Source material: PBMCs. The receptor was derived from a woman between 50 and 59 years old in good health and CMV-seronegative. The gene calls are TRBV7-2 and TRBJ2-7; D may be TRBD2 (6 bases). CDR3 amino acids: CASSSRPGLLYEQYF. The DNA of the CDR3 is TGTGCCAGCAGCTCGCGGCCGGGACTTCTCTACGAGCAGTACTTC. Drawing the rest from reference TRBV7-2 and TRBJ2-7, the complete variable domain is GAGVSQSPSNKVTEKGKDVELRCDPISGHTALYWYRQSLGQGLEFLIYFQGNSAPDKSGLPSDRFSAERTGGSVSTLTIQRTQQEDSAVYLCASSSRPGLLYEQYFGPGTRLTVT.